This record concerns one T cell receptor (beta chain) sequence. This sample is drawn from a study of OX40 agonist ivuxolimab in advanced cancers. Assay: immunoSEQ multiplex PCR; the TCRdb copy retains only in-frame clones and omits some. In the table there are more than 45,000 clones, roughly four fifths of which are singletons. The source was CD4+ or CD8+ T cells sorted from blood, collected in a trial of the OX40 agonist ivuxolimab. This sequence originates from an adult with an advanced solid tumor such as melanoma, head and neck, liver or kidney cancer.

This CDR3 reads CASSPLGLANTGELFF. For the CDR3, the DNA is TGTGCCAGCTCACCATTAGGACTAGCCAACACCGGGGAGCTGTTTTTT. The gene calls are TRBV18 and TRBJ2-2; TRBD2 matches at 8 bases. The CDR3 sequence is 16 residues long. Germline CDR1 is KGHSH and CDR2 is LQKENI. The trim removed 2 bases at V and 2 bases at J, leaving 4 bases unmatched.